The clone carrying this T cell receptor beta chain occurred many times. Its antigen is undetermined. The CDR3 contains 14 residues. Trimming pared 0 bases from V and 2 bases from J, leaving 7 bases between. CDR1 and CDR2 (germline): SGHTA, FQGNSA. Every isolated RNA sample was fully reverse transcribed, so sequencing captured expressed TCRB transcripts. TCRdb keeps only in-frame clones here, not all; method: immunoSEQ multiplex PCR. The data contain 250,000 to 400,000 clones, 12% to 15% of them seen just once; the ten biggest clones take up about 6.6%. The sample is drawn from a study of beta chain features in type 1 diabetes. Study observations and caveats: Relative to healthy donors, patients appeared to have naive, central memory and Treg TCRB repertoires that were more similar.

Averaging about 100 mL, one heparinised blood draw was given by each donor. Each population that was sorted was more than 95% pure. The receptor was derived from a man in his thirties or forties in good health. The V and J genes are TRBV7-2 and TRBJ1-2; maybe TRBD1 (6 bases). Sequenced input: central memory CD4+ T cells from blood. The CDR3 loop is CASSLAGANYGYTF. The DNA for the CDR3 is TGTGCCAGCAGCTTAGCGGGGGCGAACTATGGCTACACCTTC.